These 11 T cell receptor beta chains share one sample of origin, sequenced in a study of blood T cell repertoires in COVID-19. TCRdb's table, derived via immunoSEQ multiplex PCR, lists solely in-frame clones and lacks some. Found here are about 74,000 clones, 80% to 90% of them singletons; the top ten hold 4% to 5.5%. The specimen sequenced was peripheral blood. The receptors stem from an elderly woman with acute or convalescent COVID-19.

V is TRBV7-2 and J is TRBJ1-3; maybe TRBD1 (6 bases). This CDR3 has 17 amino acids. Looked up from germline, CDR1 is SGHTA and CDR2 is FQGNSA. The V and J ends lost 2 bases and 3 bases respectively, with 17 bases between them. CDR3 sequence: CASSLSRQANYGNTIYF. DNA for the CDR3: TGTGCCAGCAGCTTATCCCGACAGGCCAATTATGGAAACACCATATATTTT.

The J gene is TRBJ1-6, the V gene TRBV11-2, with 9 bases that match TRBD1. The CDR3 is 16 amino acids. The J segment lost 10 bases and the V segment lost 5 bases, leaving 12 bases of the junction unmatched. In germline, CDR1 is SGHAT, CDR2 FQNNGV. CDR3 nucleotides: TGTGCCAGCAGCCGGGGACAGGGAACCGTATTATCACCCCTCCACTTT. This encodes CASSRGQGTVLSPLHF.

V and J are TRBV10-3 and TRBJ2-3, with D possibly TRBD1 on 5 matching bases. Germline V lookup: CDR1 ENHRY, CDR2 SYGVKD. The CDR3 runs to 15 residues. V lost 4 bases to trimming and J lost 4 bases, with 15 bases between them. The CDR3 nucleotides are TGTGCCATCAGTGCGGGCAGGGAAGGCGCAGATACGCAGTATTTT. It translates to CAISAGREGADTQYF.

This chain uses TRBV5-6 with TRBJ2-3, with 7 bases matching TRBD1. CDR3 length: 13 residues. V trimming: 4 bases; J trimming: 3 bases; junction bases outside the gene matches: 2. CDR1 and CDR2 (germline): SGHDT, YYEEEE. In DNA, the CDR3 is TGTGCCAGCAGCCAACAGGGGACAGATACGCAGTATTTT. Encoded protein: CASSQQGTDTQYF.

The rearrangement uses TRBV5-1 and TRBJ1-3; tentatively, D is TRBD1 (6 bases). The germline CDR1 and CDR2 sequences are SGHRS and YFSETQ. The V gene lost 0 bases and the J gene lost 0 bases, with 10 bases spanning the gap. The CDR3 contains 16 residues. CDR3 residues: CASSLDQGISGNTIYF. CDR3 nucleotides: TGCGCCAGCAGCTTGGATCAGGGGATCTCTGGAAACACCATATATTTT.

The chain is built from TRBV19 and TRBJ2-2; 7 nucleotides match TRBD1. V was pared by 3 bases and J by 6 bases, with 10 bases of the junction left unmatched. This CDR3 has 16 amino acids. In germline, CDR1 is LNHDA, CDR2 SQIVND (reference sequence). DNA of the CDR3: TGTGCCAGTAGTATGACAGGGCTCTTGTCACCCGGGGAGCTGTTTTTT. This sequence encodes CASSMTGLLSPGELFF.

This clone was recorded a few times. The rearrangement joins TRBV5-4 to TRBJ2-7; D ambiguous. Germline V lookup: CDR1 SGHNT, CDR2 YYREEE (reference sequence). The CDR3 is made up of 16 amino acids. Trimming left V 1 base short and J 6 bases short, with 20 bases between. CDR3 sequence: CASSLRRPSGYGEQYF. The CDR3 nucleotides read TGTGCCAGCAGCTTGCGACGTCCATCGGGTTATGGCGAGCAGTACTTC.

The chain couples TRBV7-8 to TRBJ2-3; 10 positions match TRBD2. The V and J ends lost 4 bases and 2 bases, in that order; junction bases with no gene match: 9. The CDR3 spans 17 residues. CDR1 and CDR2 (germline): SGHVS, FQNEAQ. CDR3 loop: CASSYRPSGGATDTQYF. In DNA form, the CDR3 reads TGTGCCAGCAGCTACAGACCTAGCGGGGGAGCCACAGATACGCAGTATTTT.

This clone was recorded once. The CDR3 bases are TGTGCCAGCACGACAGGCTACGAGCAGTACTTC. It yields the protein CASTTGYEQYF. The V gene is TRBV12-3 or TRBV12-4, the J gene TRBJ2-7, with a weak D call TRBD1 (6 bases). With 7 bases removed from V and 3 bases from J, the gap between germline ends came to 7 bases. This CDR3 region has 11 residues.

This sequence joins TRBV10-3 and TRBJ2-7, with 14 bases identical to TRBD2. The CDR3 contains 18 residues. The germline V gene has CDR1 ENHRY and CDR2 SYGVKD. V was clipped by 0 bases and J by 4 bases; unmatched bases: 8. The DNA of the CDR3 is TGTGCCATCAGTGAGTCAATGGGACTAGCGGGAGTCGGGTACGAGCAGTACTTC. As protein: CAISESMGLAGVGYEQYF.

The chain is built from TRBV24-1 and TRBJ2-2; 9 bases match TRBD1. V dropped 2 bases and J dropped 4; count of bases not matched to a gene: 7. The CDR3 sequence is 17 residues long. The germline V gene has CDR1 KGHDR and CDR2 SFDVKD. Here the CDR3 reads CATSDSDRGGGTGELFF. In DNA, the CDR3 is TGTGCCACCAGTGATTCCGACAGGGGGGGTGGCACCGGGGAGCTGTTTTTT.